This TCR beta chain is from a study of T cell responses to AZD1222 COVID-19 vaccine. Background on the study: Analyses pooled second doses at about 4 or about 12 weeks. Notes on the study in general: Repertoire samples came only from after the peak T cell response.

Data came from immunoSEQ multiplex PCR; TCRdb stores just in-frame clones and leaves some out. Among more than 85,000 clones listed, about 91% were seen once. CDR1 and CDR2 (germline): SGHAT, FQNNGV. The length of the CDR3 is 12 residues. V gave up 6 bases and J gave up 6 bases, with 11 bases separating them. This clone turned up a few times. What it binds is unknown. This clonotype originated in an adult in good health. The chain uses TRBV11-2 and TRBJ1-2; D gene unclear. The source was peripheral blood, collected on day 0 of AZD1222 vaccination. Here the CDR3 DNA reads TGTGCCAGCAGGTCCTTCGGGGATGGCTACACCTTC. Amino acid sequence: CASRSFGDGYTF.